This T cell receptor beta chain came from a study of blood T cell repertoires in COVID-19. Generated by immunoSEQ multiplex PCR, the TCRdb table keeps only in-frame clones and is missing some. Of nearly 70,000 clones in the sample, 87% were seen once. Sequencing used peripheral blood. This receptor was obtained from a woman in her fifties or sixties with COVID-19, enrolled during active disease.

The CDR3: CAIRDRTSGATDTQYF. The DNA of the CDR3 is TGTGCCATCAGGGACCGGACTAGCGGGGCCACAGATACGCAGTATTTT. This chain connects TRBV10-3 to TRBJ2-3; 12 nucleotides match TRBD2. Germline V gives CDR1 ENHRY, CDR2 SYGVKD. The CDR3 has 16 residues. The J segment lost 2 bases and the V segment lost 6 bases, leaving 6 bases of the junction unmatched.